One sample yielded the 24 T cell receptor beta chains listed below, sequenced in a study of cytomegalovirus exposure and HLA in healthy donors. The PCR used 60 Vbeta and 13 Jbeta primers. Repertoires were generated with immunoSEQ multiplex PCR, while TCRdb's copy carries only in-frame clones and drops some. Found here are 200,000 or so clones, 82% of them singletons; the top ten hold roughly 0.098%. Source material: PBMCs. These receptors all stem from a boy aged 2 to 9 in good health and CMV-seronegative.

The gene calls are TRBV23-1 and TRBJ1-1; D is uncertain. TRBV23-1 is an ORF, and what it does is uncertain. V was clipped by 4 bases and J by 1 base, with 16 bases between them. This CDR3 spans 16 amino acids. Here the CDR3 DNA reads TGCGCCAGCAGTCCCTCTTCCCCTACAGAGAACACTGAAGCTTTCTTT. Residues: CASSPSSPTENTEAFF.

The chain employs TRBV4-3 and TRBJ1-2, with TRBD1 matching over 8 bases. The germline CDR1 and CDR2 sequences are LGHNA and YSLEER. J was trimmed by 6 bases and V by 1 base; bases with no gene match: 13. The CDR3 totals 17 residues. The CDR3 coding sequence is TGCGCCAGCAGCCAAGTTATAGGAGACAGGGGATTAAATGGCTACACCTTC. This gives the protein CASSQVIGDRGLNGYTF.

The chain couples TRBV7-2 to TRBJ2-3; D possibly corresponds to TRBD2 (6 bases). V was trimmed by 2 bases and J by 2 bases, leaving 20 bases between them. Germline lookup yields CDR1 SGHTA and CDR2 FQGNSA. The CDR3 covers 18 residues. Here the CDR3 reads CASSLSREVRGNTDTQYF. The CDR3 nucleotides are TGTGCCAGCAGCTTAAGCAGGGAAGTTCGCGGGAACACAGATACGCAGTATTTT.

The chain links TRBV7-2 to TRBJ1-2; D is perhaps TRBD1 (6 bases). Germline CDR1 is SGHTA and CDR2 is FQGNSA. The CDR3 covers 14 residues. V gave up 1 base and J gave up 8 bases, with 14 bases separating them. The CDR3 region has the DNA TGTGCCAGCAGCTTAGGGGCGGGGGCCGGGGGCTACACCTTC. Residues: CASSLGAGAGGYTF.

This chain joins TRBV6-5 and TRBJ1-2; possibly TRBD1 for D (6 bases). The CDR3 runs 14 residues. V was cut by 8 bases and J by 4 bases, with 17 bases left in between. The germline gives CDR1 MNHEY, CDR2 SVGAGI. The CDR3 DNA follows: TGTGCCAGCTTTGCCGACAGGCCCTTCTATGGCTACACCTTC. Its translation is CASFADRPFYGYTF.

The chain joins TRBV5-1 to TRBJ1-1; tentative D call: TRBD1 (5 bases). The CDR3 sequence is 18 residues long. V was shortened by 2 bases and J by 1 base, with 21 bases between the two germline ends. Germline values: CDR1 SGHRS, CDR2 YFSETQ. The CDR3 DNA is TGCGCCAGCAGCTTTGCGGGATTAAGAGGGGCGAGGAACACTGAAGCTTTCTTT. Its translation is CASSFAGLRGARNTEAFF.

The chain carries TRBV10-3 and TRBJ1-2; D unresolved. Germline loops: CDR1 ENHRY, CDR2 SYGVKD. This CDR3 is built from 13 residues. Trimming stripped 7 bases from V and 4 bases from J, with 13 bases between. The CDR3 region is CAINLVSSYGYTF. As DNA, the CDR3 is TGTGCCATCAACCTAGTCTCCTCCTATGGCTACACCTTC.

Comment on this clone: The junction does not match germline at one end; this may be a read error. Different DNA sequences within this sample yield the same CDR3. The chain employs TRBV5-1 and TRBJ2-5; a possible D gene is TRBD2 (5 bases). The CDR3 totals 20 residues. Germline V CDR1 and CDR2: SGHRS, YFSETQ. The CDR3 DNA is TGTGCCAGCAGCCCACTACCCCCGGGTCTTAGCGTCGAACTTCAAGAGACCCAGTACTTC. Translation gives CASSPLPPGLSVELQETQYF.

The gene calls are TRBV4-3 and TRBJ2-1; TRBD2 is a possible D gene (6 bases). Trimming pared 0 bases from V and 5 bases from J, leaving 14 bases between. Germline CDR1 LGHNA, CDR2 YSLEER. This CDR3 is built from 16 residues. CDR3 region: CASSQDRGMVNNEQFF. In nucleotides, the CDR3 is TGCGCCAGCAGCCAAGATCGGGGGATGGTAAACAATGAGCAGTTCTTC.

The chain has TRBV2 and TRBJ2-5, with TRBD2 as a possible D gene (6 bases). Germline assignment: CDR1 SNHLY and CDR2 FYNNEI. CDR3 size: 14 residues. V was shortened by 5 bases and J by 1 base, with 11 bases between the two germline ends. CDR3 nucleotides: TGTGCCAGCAGTCCTTTACTAGCCCAAGAGACCCAGTACTTC. Translated: CASSPLLAQETQYF.

The gene calls are TRBV6-5 and TRBJ1-2, with D tentatively TRBD1 (6 bases). Per the germline V gene, CDR1 is MNHEY and CDR2 is SVGAGI. V lost 6 bases and J 4 bases, leaving 9 bases between the germline ends. The CDR3 runs to 12 residues. CDR3: CASRKDSYGYTF. The CDR3 nucleotides are TGTGCCAGCAGAAAGGACAGCTATGGCTACACCTTC.

The V and J genes are TRBV18 and TRBJ2-7, with a weak D call TRBD1 (6 bases). The CDR3 is 15 amino acids. The V gene lost 3 bases and the J gene lost 3 bases, with 15 bases spanning the gap. Germline assignment: CDR1 KGHSH and CDR2 LQKENI. The CDR3 sequence: CASSPSVGAIYEQYF. As DNA, the CDR3 is TGTGCCAGCTCACCTTCTGTGGGGGCGATCTACGAGCAGTACTTC.

The V and J genes are TRBV7-3 and TRBJ2-1, with 7 positions matching TRBD1. CDR3 length: 14 amino acids. V shed 3 bases and J 7 bases; nucleotides not matched to a gene: 6. CDR1 is SGHTA, CDR2 FQGTGA, per germline. The DNA for the CDR3 is TGTGCCAGCAGCTTCGAGGGGGCGCGGAATGAGCAGTTCTTC. Translation: CASSFEGARNEQFF.

The chain couples TRBV5-1 to TRBJ2-1; 7 positions agree with TRBD2. Germline-derived CDR1 and CDR2 are SGHRS and YFSETQ. CDR3 size: 15 residues. Germline trimming cut 3 bases from V and 6 bases from J; bases unmatched to any gene: 9. CDR3 protein: CASSWLGGEGNEQFF. DNA of the CDR3: TGCGCCAGCAGCTGGTTGGGAGGGGAAGGCAATGAGCAGTTCTTC.

As for this clone: An end of the junction differs from the germline gene, which may be a read error. This chain links TRBV13 with TRBJ2-7; TRBD2 agrees at 8 bases. Germline V gives CDR1 PRHDT, CDR2 FYEKMQ (reference sequence). The CDR3 has 13 residues. The CDR3 coding sequence is TGTGCCAGCAGCTTACTCGGGACGGGAGGGCTCCTCTTC. It encodes CASSLLGTGGLLF.

The chain is built from TRBV18 and TRBJ2-7; 9 bases agree with TRBD1. The germline CDR1 and CDR2 sequences are KGHSH and LQKENI. The V gene end was trimmed by 1 base and the J gene end by 6 bases; junction bases not matched to a gene: 4. The CDR3 extends over 14 amino acids. The CDR3 region has the DNA TGTGCCAGCTCACCACAGGGACAGGGTGGCGAGCAGTACTTC. It encodes CASSPQGQGGEQYF.

The CDR3 sequence is CASSFSANTGELFF. In nucleotides, the CDR3 is TGTGCCAGCAGCTTTAGCGCGAACACCGGGGAGCTGTTTTTT. The chain has TRBV7-2 and TRBJ2-2; D possibly corresponds to TRBD2 (5 bases). The CDR3 contains 14 residues. Germline V lookup: CDR1 SGHTA, CDR2 FQGNSA. V shed 3 bases and J shed 0 bases, with 5 bases lying between them.

The CDR3 nucleotides are TGTGCCAGCAGCTTTTCAGGTTATAATTCACCCCTCCACTTT. Encoded protein: CASSFSGYNSPLHF. The chain recombines TRBV7-2 with TRBJ1-6; no definite D call. Germline CDR1 reads SGHTA; CDR2 reads FQGNSA. The CDR3 totals 14 residues. V dropped 3 bases and J dropped 4 bases, with 7 bases sitting between them.

The chain links TRBV13 to TRBJ2-5, with 9 bases lining up with TRBD1. Germline V lookup: CDR1 PRHDT, CDR2 FYEKMQ (reference sequence). After removal of 4 bases from V and 4 bases from J, the junction contained 4 bases not matched to a gene. CDR3 size: 14 residues. The CDR3 sequence is CASSSQGAGETQYF. CDR3 nucleotide sequence: TGTGCCAGCAGCTCACAGGGGGCTGGAGAGACCCAGTACTTC.

DNA for the CDR3: TGCGCCAGCAGCTTGGACGGGAACTATGGCTACACCTTC. Its translation: CASSLDGNYGYTF. This chain links TRBV5-1 with TRBJ1-2, with no clear D. The CDR3 covers 13 residues. Germline CDR1 is SGHRS and CDR2 is YFSETQ. Trimming took off 0 bases at V and 2 bases at J, with 5 bases between the two ends.

This clone was observed a handful of times. The chain recombines TRBV27 with TRBJ1-5; perhaps TRBD1 as D (5 bases). The CDR3 runs 18 residues. Germline V gene lookup returns CDR1 MNHEY and CDR2 SMNVEV (reference sequence). The ends were cut back, 0 bases at V and 2 bases at J, with 17 bases in the middle. The CDR3 spells CASSLSGWGDGGNQPQHF. DNA for the CDR3: TGTGCCAGCAGTTTATCGGGTTGGGGGGATGGGGGCAATCAGCCCCAGCATTTT.

The rearrangement uses TRBV11-2 and TRBJ2-3; possible D gene TRBD1, 5 bases. This CDR3 comprises 12 residues. Germline-derived CDR1 and CDR2 are SGHAT and FQNNGV. V lost 5 bases to trimming and J lost 6 bases, with 9 bases between them. The CDR3 coding sequence is TGTGCCAGCAGCCGAAACAGGGATACGCAGTATTTT. Protein: CASSRNRDTQYF.

The rearrangement uses TRBV5-1 and TRBJ1-6; D remains unclear. V lost 4 bases and J lost 8, with 10 bases in between. This CDR3 comprises 13 residues. Germline assignment: CDR1 SGHRS and CDR2 YFSETQ. The CDR3 is CASSTEGYSPLHF. CDR3 in DNA: TGCGCCAGCAGCACAGAGGGCTATTCACCCCTCCACTTT.

The J gene is TRBJ1-6, the V gene TRBV2, with 7 bases aligning to TRBD1. Germline CDR1 reads SNHLY; CDR2 reads FYNNEI. This CDR3 has 13 amino acids. Losses at the gene ends were 9 bases for V and 8 bases for J; bases not matched to a gene: 7. CDR3 protein: CASQGEVDSPLHF. For the CDR3, the DNA is TGTGCCAGTCAGGGGGAAGTGGATTCACCCCTCCACTTT. The full variable domain, in which reference TRBV2 and TRBJ1-6 provide the parts outside the CDR3, is EPEVTQTPSHQVTQMGQEVILRCVPISNHLYFYWYRQILGQKVEFLVSFYNNEISEKSEIFDDQFSVERPDGSNFTLKIRSTKLEDSAMYFCASQGEVDSPLHFGNGTRLTVT.